One sample yielded the 25 T cell receptor beta chains listed below, sequenced in a study of PD-L1 blockade in urothelial cancer. The method was immunoSEQ multiplex PCR; TCRdb's version includes in-frame clones alone and lacks a portion of them. The profile covers about 48,000 clones, with approximately 80% appearing a single time and roughly 10% taken by the ten largest. Time point indicated: peripheral blood 6 weeks after treatment start. The specimen was PBMCs, collected around atezolizumab (anti-PD-L1) treatment. The receptors here all came from a man between 65 and 85 years old with urothelial cancer.

The genes are TRBV19 and TRBJ1-5, with D possibly being TRBD1 (6 bases). The CDR3 has 15 amino acids. CDR1 and CDR2 (germline): LNHDA, SQIVND (reference sequence). V was pared by 4 bases and J by 4 bases, with 14 bases between. CDR3 sequence (DNA): TGTGCCAGTAGTACTGACAGGATGATGAATCAGCCCCAGCATTTT. This codes for CASSTDRMMNQPQHF.

This clone has a handful of counts. This sequence joins TRBV4-1 and TRBJ2-1, with a tentative D call TRBD2 (6 bases). V lost 8 bases to trimming and J lost 2 bases, with 16 bases between them. Germline values: CDR1 MGHRA, CDR2 YSYEKL. The CDR3 runs to 15 residues. The CDR3 sequence: CASQRSGGTYNEQFF. In DNA, the CDR3 is TGCGCCAGCCAAAGATCCGGCGGGACCTACAATGAGCAGTTCTTC.

This clone was counted only a few times. This chain links TRBV7-9 with TRBJ2-7; a weak D match, TRBD1 (5 bases). Trimming stripped 5 bases from V and 3 bases from J, with 20 bases between. The CDR3 spans 16 residues. Looked up from germline, CDR1 is SEHNR and CDR2 is FQNEAQ (reference sequence). CDR3 sequence (DNA): TGTGCCAGCAGCCCTCGAGAGGAAAGGGGCCTCTACGAGCAGTACTTC. Protein sequence: CASSPREERGLYEQYF. Combining the CDR3 with reference TRBV7-9 and TRBJ2-7 gives the whole variable domain DTGVSQNPRHKITKRGQNVTFRCDPISEHNRLYWYRQTLGQGPEFLTYFQNEAQLEKSRLLSDRFSAERPKGSFSTLEIQRTEQGDSAMYLCASSPREERGLYEQYFGPGTRLTVT.

This rearrangement joins TRBV6-4 to TRBJ2-3; 9 nucleotides line up with TRBD2. V was clipped by 4 bases and J by 6 bases; unmatched bases: 2. The CDR3 length is 13 residues. Per germline, CDR1 MRHNA and CDR2 SNTAGT. The CDR3 nucleotides are TGTGCCAGCAGTGGGACTAGCGAGGATACGCAGTATTTT. Protein: CASSGTSEDTQYF.

The chain joins TRBV5-6 to TRBJ2-7, with D unresolved. This CDR3 spans 15 amino acids. V was clipped by 4 bases and J by 0 bases, with 14 bases between them. Germline V CDR1 and CDR2: SGHDT, YYEEEE. The CDR3 is CASSPLGGSSYEQYF. The CDR3 DNA sequence: TGTGCCAGCAGCCCGCTAGGCGGTAGCTCCTACGAGCAGTACTTC.

The rearrangement joins TRBV4-1 to TRBJ1-5, with 7 bases that match TRBD1. CDR1 and CDR2 (germline): MGHRA, YSYEKL. The CDR3 is 15 residues long. The junction had 8 bases not matched to a gene; V was cut back by 4 bases and J by 5 bases. The CDR3 region has the DNA TGCGCCAGCAGCCTCCACGCCGGGACAGATCAGCCCCAGCATTTT. This codes for CASSLHAGTDQPQHF.

A few counts support this clone. This chain links TRBV30 with TRBJ1-3; D unclear. V was pared by 7 bases and J by 4 bases, with 17 bases between. There are 14 residues in the CDR3. From germline, CDR1 is GTSNPN and CDR2 SVGIG (reference sequence). In DNA form, the CDR3 reads TGTGCCTTGGCGTCAGCTACGGGAGGAAACACCATATATTTT. Protein product: CALASATGGNTIYF.

This clone was detected once. This rearrangement joins TRBV5-8 to TRBJ1-1; D unclear. Trimming took off 5 bases at V and 11 bases at J, with 28 bases between the two ends. Germline lookup yields CDR1 SGHTS and CDR2 YDEGEE. This CDR3 has 16 amino acids. CDR3 coding DNA: TGTGCCAGCAGTACCGTTGAGGGAGGTTGGTTACCAGTGGCTTTCTTT. This gives the protein CASSTVEGGWLPVAFF.

The chain has TRBV6-5 and TRBJ2-1, with D possibly matching TRBD1 (5 bases). Trimming stripped 1 base from V and 4 bases from J, with 11 bases between. The CDR3 is made up of 15 amino acids. The V gene's germline CDR1 is MNHEY and CDR2 SVGAGI. CDR3 in DNA: TGTGCCAGCAGTTACTATAACCAGGGATACAATGAGCAGTTCTTC. Its translation: CASSYYNQGYNEQFF.

The gene calls are TRBV28 and TRBJ2-7, with 9 bases matching TRBD2. J was trimmed by 2 bases and V by 4 bases; bases with no gene match: 6. The germline V gene encodes CDR1 MDHEN and CDR2 SYDVKM. The CDR3 has 15 residues. This CDR3 is CASSSGTSPPYEQYF. The CDR3 nucleotides are TGTGCCAGCAGTTCGGGGACTAGCCCTCCCTACGAGCAGTACTTC. Drawing the rest from reference TRBV28 and TRBJ2-7, the complete variable domain is DVKVTQSSRYLVKRTGEKVFLECVQDMDHENMFWYRQDPGLGLRLIYFSYDVKMKEKGDIPEGYSVSREKKERFSLILESASTNQTSMYLCASSSGTSPPYEQYFGPGTRLTVT.

CDR3 protein: CASSPPGQGARTTGELFF. CDR3 bases: TGTGCCAGCAGTCCCCCGGGACAGGGGGCGCGGACCACCGGGGAGCTGTTTTTT. The gene calls are TRBV27 and TRBJ2-2, with 12 bases fitting TRBD1. Germline trimming cut 5 bases from V and 4 bases from J; bases unmatched to any gene: 11. The CDR3 totals 18 residues. The germline V gene has CDR1 MNHEY and CDR2 SMNVEV (reference sequence).

The sample holds many counts of this clone. CDR3 sequence (DNA): TGTGCCAGCAGTTTACCCCCGGGACAGATCTATGGCTACACCTTC. Residues: CASSLPPGQIYGYTF. The chain has TRBV28 and TRBJ1-2; TRBD1 aligns across 7 bases. In germline, CDR1 is MDHEN, CDR2 SYDVKM. Trimming at V came to 2 bases and at J to 4 bases, leaving 7 bases not matched to a gene. The CDR3 contains 15 residues.

V usage is TRBV27 and J usage is TRBJ2-2; D gene ambiguous. The CDR3 covers 14 residues. V was shortened by 4 bases and J by 6 bases, with 12 bases between the two germline ends. Per germline, CDR1 MNHEY and CDR2 SMNVEV (reference sequence). In nucleotides, the CDR3 is TGTGCCAGCAGTTACAACGGAGTGGCCGGGGAGCTGTTTTTT. Protein: CASSYNGVAGELFF.

The J gene is TRBJ1-1, the V gene TRBV6-1; a weak D match, TRBD1 (6 bases). The germline CDR1 and CDR2 sequences are MNHNS and SASEGT. The CDR3 consists of 12 residues. The ends were cut back, 3 bases at V and 11 bases at J, with 13 bases in the middle. The chain's CDR3 is CASSERRTVAFF. The DNA of the CDR3 is TGTGCCAGCAGTGAGAGGCGGACAGTGGCTTTCTTT.

CDR3 residues: CASSVEPGTFYEQYF. CDR3 bases: TGTGCCAGCAGCGTAGAACCGGGAACGTTCTACGAGCAGTACTTC. This chain connects TRBV9 to TRBJ2-7, with a weak D call TRBD2 (5 bases). The germline V gene has CDR1 SGDLS and CDR2 YYNGEE. V lost 0 bases, J lost 3 bases, and 13 bases lay in between. This CDR3 is built from 15 residues.

The V call is TRBV11-2, the J call TRBJ1-1; a weak D match, TRBD1 (5 bases). V lost 1 base and J lost 1, with 10 bases in between. This CDR3 has 15 amino acids. The germline gives CDR1 SGHAT, CDR2 FQNNGV. DNA of the CDR3: TGTGCCAGCAGCTTAGCTATAGGGGAGAACACTGAAGCTTTCTTT. Protein product: CASSLAIGENTEAFF.

The gene calls are TRBV7-9 and TRBJ2-5, with 8 nucleotides matching TRBD2. CDR1 SEHNR and CDR2 FQNEAQ come from the germline V gene (reference sequence). V lost 3 bases and J lost 9; bases outside the gene matches: 9. There are 14 residues in the CDR3. CDR3 sequence reads: CASSLRLAPRAQYF. The CDR3 nucleotides are TGTGCCAGCAGCTTGAGACTAGCGCCCCGGGCCCAGTACTTC.

J is TRBJ1-1 and V is TRBV28, with a possible D match to TRBD1 (6 bases). The CDR3 covers 12 residues. Germline loops: CDR1 MDHEN, CDR2 SYDVKM. Trimming took off 6 bases at V and 10 bases at J, with 15 bases between the two ends. As DNA, the CDR3 is TGTGCCAGCAGCCTACAGGGTCTGCGAGCTTTCTTT. Amino acid sequence: CASSLQGLRAFF. The variable domain in full, with the rest retrieved from reference TRBV28 and TRBJ1-1, is DVKVTQSSRYLVKRTGEKVFLECVQDMDHENMFWYRQDPGLGLRLIYFSYDVKMKEKGDIPEGYSVSREKKERFSLILESASTNQTSMYLCASSLQGLRAFFGQGTRLTVV.

V usage is TRBV5-1 and J usage is TRBJ2-1, with 8 bases identical to TRBD1. Germline lookup yields CDR1 SGHRS and CDR2 YFSETQ. CDR3 length: 16 amino acids. J lost 1 base, V lost 4 bases, and 7 bases had no gene match. The CDR3: CASSTGQEGSYNEQFF. The CDR3 coding sequence is TGCGCCAGCAGCACGGGACAGGAAGGGTCCTACAATGAGCAGTTCTTC.

The gene calls are TRBV19 and TRBJ2-3, with a weak D call TRBD2 (5 bases). Germline V gives CDR1 LNHDA, CDR2 SQIVND (reference sequence). Trimming cost V 5 bases and J 0 bases, with 9 bases left between them. This CDR3 region has 14 residues. CDR3 loop: CASSLERSTDTQYF. CDR3 in DNA: TGTGCCAGTAGTTTGGAGCGGAGCACAGATACGCAGTATTTT.

The rearrangement uses TRBV27 and TRBJ2-2; no firm D call. The CDR3 contains 14 residues. CDR1 is MNHEY and CDR2 is SMNVEV in the germline V gene (reference sequence). V shed 5 bases and J shed 1 base, with 8 bases lying between them. The CDR3 is CASSGTLNTGELFF. CDR3 nucleotide sequence: TGTGCCAGCAGTGGCACGCTGAACACCGGGGAGCTGTTTTTT.

This chain joins TRBV5-6 and TRBJ1-1, with D possibly TRBD1 on 5 matching bases. Germline CDR1 SGHDT, CDR2 YYEEEE. Trimming cost V 0 bases and J 3 bases, with 9 bases left between them. The CDR3 contains 14 residues. The CDR3 nucleotides read TGTGCCAGCAGCTTGGCCGACAGACACACTGAAGCTTTCTTT. It encodes CASSLADRHTEAFF.

This chain uses TRBV7-8 with TRBJ2-5; 11 bases fit TRBD2. Germline V CDR1 and CDR2: SGHVS, FQNEAQ. CDR3 length: 16 residues. V was clipped by 6 bases and J by 3 bases; unmatched bases: 9. The CDR3 sequence: CASRPGTSGLEETQYF. The DNA for the CDR3 is TGTGCCAGCAGACCCGGGACTAGCGGTTTGGAAGAGACCCAGTACTTC.

This clone is a singleton in its sample. This chain links TRBV19 with TRBJ2-5, with 7 bases matching TRBD1. The V segment lost 4 bases and the J segment 1 base; nucleotides outside the gene matches: 9. The CDR3 extends over 16 amino acids. Germline CDR1 reads LNHDA; CDR2 reads SQIVND (reference sequence). CDR3 DNA sequence: TGTGCCAGTAGTACGGCATTCGACAGGGTCCAAGAGACCCAGTACTTC. Translation gives CASSTAFDRVQETQYF.

The gene calls are TRBV5-4 and TRBJ2-7; D is unclear. The CDR3 has 14 amino acids. V gave up 0 bases and J gave up 0 bases, with 7 bases separating them. The germline gives CDR1 SGHNT, CDR2 YYREEE (reference sequence). In DNA, the CDR3 is TGTGCCAGCAGCTTGGAACTCCTCTCCTACGAGCAGTACTTC. Protein sequence: CASSLELLSYEQYF.